Listed here are 32 T cell receptor beta chains from one sample, sequenced in a study of shared clonotypes between healthy human individuals. Produced via immunoSEQ multiplex PCR; TCRdb's table is partial and in-frame only. In the table there are around 600,000 clones, roughly 98% of which are singletons. Naivety among CD8 cells was defined by CD45RO negativity and positive CCR7 selection, thereby excluding terminally differentiated effector memory CD45RA+ cells. Sequencing was carried out using naive CD8+ T cells sorted from blood. These receptor sequences come from a man aged 25 to 40 in good health.

The chain combines TRBV14 with TRBJ2-5; D gene uncertain. In germline, CDR1 is SGHDN, CDR2 FVKESK. The CDR3 spans 9 residues. V was trimmed by 11 bases and J by 5 bases, leaving 6 bases between them. The CDR3, as DNA: TGTGCCGGCAATGAGACCCAGTACTTC. Protein product: CAGNETQYF.

The rearrangement links TRBV13 to TRBJ1-1; D remains ambiguous. V shed 2 bases and J shed 0 bases, with 7 bases lying between them. CDR3 length equals 14 residues. Per the germline V gene, CDR1 is PRHDT and CDR2 is FYEKMQ (reference sequence). In nucleotides, the CDR3 is TGTGCCAGCAGCTTACAAGAAATGAACACTGAAGCTTTCTTT. Its translation: CASSLQEMNTEAFF.

This chain links TRBV4-1 with TRBJ2-1; 9 bases match TRBD1. The CDR3 sequence is 14 residues long. V lost 1 base to trimming and J lost 9 bases; unmatched junction nucleotides: 4. CDR1 is MGHRA and CDR2 is YSYEKL in the germline V gene. CDR3 in amino acids: CASSQVTGGGEQFF. CDR3 bases: TGCGCCAGCAGCCAAGTGACAGGGGGTGGTGAGCAGTTCTTC.

This chain connects TRBV28 to TRBJ2-1, with unresolved D. The CDR3 consists of 15 residues. The germline V gene has CDR1 MDHEN and CDR2 SYDVKM. Trimming took off 1 base at V and 0 bases at J, with 7 bases between the two ends. The CDR3 DNA reads as TGTGCCAGCAGTTTATCTTCAAGCTCCTACAATGAGCAGTTCTTC. Its translation is CASSLSSSSYNEQFF.

This chain connects TRBV5-1 to TRBJ2-7, with 8 positions matching TRBD1. CDR3 length: 15 amino acids. J gave up 5 bases and V 0 bases, and 7 bases lay outside the gene matches. Germline CDR1 and CDR2: SGHRS and YFSETQ. As DNA, the CDR3 is TGCGCCAGCAGCTTGGCTGGGACAGGAATGGACGAGCAGTACTTC. This gives the protein CASSLAGTGMDEQYF. The full variable domain, in which reference TRBV5-1 and TRBJ2-7 provide the parts outside the CDR3, is KAGVTQTPRYLIKTRGQQVTLSCSPISGHRSVSWYQQTPGQGLQFLFEYFSETQRNKGNFPGRFSGRQFSNSRSEMNVSTLELGDSALYLCASSLAGTGMDEQYFGPGTRLTVT.

The chain uses TRBV6-5 and TRBJ2-7, with D perhaps matching TRBD2 (6 bases). V dropped 0 bases and J dropped 6 bases, with 15 bases sitting between them. The CDR3 contains 15 residues. CDR1 is MNHEY and CDR2 is SVGAGI in the germline V gene. CDR3 in DNA: TGTGCCAGCAGTTACTCGACGACTAGTATCTCCGAGCAGTACTTC. This sequence encodes CASSYSTTSISEQYF.

This clone appeared once. The chain employs TRBV11-2 and TRBJ2-5; D might be TRBD2 (6 bases). Trimming removed 4 bases at V and 1 base at J, with 13 bases between. Germline V gene data show CDR1 as SGHAT and CDR2 as FQNNGV. The CDR3 has 15 amino acids. CDR3 residues: CASSYGGRTQETQYF. CDR3 sequence (DNA): TGTGCCAGCAGCTACGGAGGGCGGACCCAAGAGACCCAGTACTTC.

The table lists this clone with a count of one. This sequence joins TRBV7-9 and TRBJ1-1, with TRBD1 identical over 8 bases. From germline, CDR1 is SEHNR and CDR2 FQNEAQ (reference sequence). Unmatched junction bases numbered 4, after V lost 5 bases and J lost 2 bases. The CDR3 contains 14 residues. Here the CDR3 DNA reads TGTGCCAGCAGCGGACAGGGACCCAACACTGAAGCTTTCTTT. Amino acids: CASSGQGPNTEAFF. Full variable domain (missing parts from reference TRBV7-9 and TRBJ1-1): DTGVSQNPRHKITKRGQNVTFRCDPISEHNRLYWYRQTLGQGPEFLTYFQNEAQLEKSRLLSDRFSAERPKGSFSTLEIQRTEQGDSAMYLCASSGQGPNTEAFFGQGTRLTVV.

V gene TRBV14 combines with J gene TRBJ1-1; no reliable D call. CDR1 is SGHDN, CDR2 FVKESK, per germline. The CDR3 extends over 11 amino acids. V gave up 4 bases and J gave up 3 bases, with 3 bases separating them. The CDR3 reads CASSRYTEAFF. In DNA, the CDR3 is TGTGCCAGCAGCCGTTACACTGAAGCTTTCTTT. Filled out from reference TRBV14 and TRBJ1-1, the complete variable domain reads EAGVTQFPSHSVIEKGQTVTLRCDPISGHDNLYWYRRVMGKEIKFLLHFVKESKQDESGMPNNRFLAERTGGTYSTLKVQPAELEDSGVYFCASSRYTEAFFGQGTRLTVV.

The chain employs TRBV7-6 and TRBJ2-2, with 10 bases identical to TRBD2. The CDR3 is 17 residues long. J was trimmed by 4 bases and V by 6 bases; bases with no gene match: 11. Germline V lookup: CDR1 SGHVS, CDR2 FNYEAQ. CDR3 residues: CASRGKGTSERTGELFF. For the CDR3, the DNA is TGTGCCAGCAGGGGGAAAGGGACTAGCGAGCGCACCGGGGAGCTGTTTTTT.

The chain combines TRBV13 with TRBJ1-1, with 7 positions matching TRBD1. Germline V gives CDR1 PRHDT, CDR2 FYEKMQ (reference sequence). Trimming at V came to 3 bases and at J to 0 bases, leaving 4 bases not matched to a gene. This CDR3 has 15 amino acids. CDR3 amino acids: CASSFLDRLNTEAFF. The DNA of the CDR3 is TGTGCCAGCAGCTTTTTGGACAGGTTGAACACTGAAGCTTTCTTT.

The V and J genes are TRBV28 and TRBJ1-2, with 10 positions matching TRBD1. The CDR3 extends over 13 amino acids. The germline CDR1 and CDR2 sequences are MDHEN and SYDVKM. The V gene end was trimmed by 6 bases and the J gene end by 4 bases; junction bases not matched to a gene: 2. The CDR3 is CASRRTGGYGYTF. The DNA for the CDR3 is TGTGCCAGCAGGCGGACAGGGGGCTATGGCTACACCTTC.

This clone is a singleton in its sample. The chain couples TRBV4-1 to TRBJ2-7; 11 bases map to TRBD2. The V gene's germline CDR1 is MGHRA and CDR2 YSYEKL. The CDR3 is made up of 15 amino acids. The V gene end was trimmed by 5 bases and the J gene end by 2 bases; junction bases not matched to a gene: 5. CDR3 residues: CASSRTSGSPYEQYF. For the CDR3, the DNA is TGCGCCAGCAGCAGGACTAGCGGGTCCCCCTACGAGCAGTACTTC.

The chain joins TRBV7-2 to TRBJ2-7; D is perhaps TRBD2 (5 bases). Germline assignment: CDR1 SGHTA and CDR2 FQGNSA. The V and J ends lost 1 base and 4 bases respectively, with 17 bases between them. The CDR3 is made up of 16 amino acids. The CDR3 loop reads CASSLDGGLGIYEQYF. As DNA, the CDR3 is TGTGCCAGCAGCTTAGACGGAGGCCTAGGTATTTACGAGCAGTACTTC.

The chain links TRBV12-5 to TRBJ2-5; tentatively, D is TRBD1 (7 bases). There are 15 residues in the CDR3. Germline loops: CDR1 LGHNT, CDR2 FRNRAP. Trimming took 1 base from V and 2 from J, leaving 11 bases between them. DNA of the CDR3: TGTGCTAGTGGTTTGGGGCAGGGGGGTCAAGAGACCCAGTACTTC. It codes for CASGLGQGGQETQYF.

J is TRBJ1-2 and V is TRBV27; tentatively, D is TRBD1 (5 bases). Germline CDR1 reads MNHEY; CDR2 reads SMNVEV (reference sequence). The V gene lost 10 bases and the J gene lost 4 bases, with 16 bases spanning the gap. The CDR3 extends over 13 amino acids. CDR3 region: CATGGRGPYGYTF. CDR3 coding DNA: TGTGCCACCGGTGGGAGGGGACCCTATGGCTACACCTTC.

The V and J genes are TRBV7-9 and TRBJ2-7, with 13 bases fitting TRBD2. V shed 5 bases, J shed 3 bases, and the junction held 4 bases outside the gene matches. Germline V gene sequence: CDR1 SEHNR, CDR2 FQNEAQ (reference sequence). CDR3 length: 15 amino acids. The CDR3 DNA is TGTGCCAGCAGCCCATGGACTAGCGGGAGCTACGAGCAGTACTTC. This translates into CASSPWTSGSYEQYF.

The chain recombines TRBV7-9 with TRBJ2-1; D perhaps matches TRBD2 (6 bases). The CDR3 extends over 11 amino acids. With 5 bases removed from V and 14 bases from J, the gap between germline ends came to 13 bases. Germline V gives CDR1 SEHNR, CDR2 FQNEAQ (reference sequence). The CDR3 sequence: CASSPGTHEFF. In DNA form, the CDR3 reads TGTGCCAGCAGCCCCGGGACTCATGAGTTCTTC.

The chain uses TRBV25-1 and TRBJ2-2; 12 bases are shared with TRBD2. V dropped 6 bases and J dropped 5; count of bases not matched to a gene: 10. The length of the CDR3 is 17 residues. CDR1 is MGHDK, CDR2 SYGVNS, per germline. The CDR3, as DNA: TGTGCCAGCAGCCGAGAGACTAGCGGGAGTGGAACCGGGGAGCTGTTTTTT. Protein product: CASSRETSGSGTGELFF. Looking up the rest from reference TRBV25-1 and TRBJ2-2 gives the full variable domain: EADIYQTPRYLVIGTGKKITLECSQTMGHDKMYWYQQDPGMELHLIHYSYGVNSTEKGDLSSESTVSRIRTEHFPLTLESARPSHTSQYLCASSRETSGSGTGELFFGEGSRLTVL.

The V and J genes are TRBV4-3 and TRBJ2-7, with D unclear. Trimming removed 1 base from V and 1 base from J, with 8 bases in between. Germline V lookup: CDR1 LGHNA, CDR2 YSLEER. CDR3 length: 14 amino acids. Here the CDR3 reads CASSQVLGSYEQYF. The CDR3, as DNA: TGCGCCAGCAGCCAAGTCTTGGGGTCCTACGAGCAGTACTTC.

J is TRBJ1-1 and V is TRBV7-9; D might be TRBD1 (5 bases). Germline CDR1 is SEHNR and CDR2 is FQNEAQ (reference sequence). V lost 5 bases to trimming and J lost 9 bases, with 16 bases between them. CDR3 size: 13 residues. CDR3 in DNA: TGTGCCAGCAGCCTCGAAGGGGAGCCAAAAGCTTTCTTT. Translating it yields CASSLEGEPKAFF.

The gene calls are TRBV7-8 and TRBJ2-3; unclear D gene. The V end was cut by 8 bases, the J end by 5 bases, with 11 bases between. There are 12 residues in the CDR3. The germline V gene has CDR1 SGHVS and CDR2 FQNEAQ. The CDR3 loop is CASAGLRDTQYF. The DNA of the CDR3 is TGTGCCAGCGCTGGGCTCCGAGATACGCAGTATTTT.

The V and J genes are TRBV27 and TRBJ2-2; a weak D match, TRBD1 (5 bases). This CDR3 is 14 amino acids long. The germline gives CDR1 MNHEY, CDR2 SMNVEV (reference sequence). Trimming stripped 4 bases from V and 4 bases from J, with 10 bases between. CDR3 sequence (DNA): TGTGCCAGCAGTTACCGACAGATCACCGGGGAGCTGTTTTTT. Encoded protein: CASSYRQITGELFF.

The chain couples TRBV5-6 to TRBJ2-7; D possibly corresponds to TRBD1 (5 bases). Germline V gene data show CDR1 as SGHDT and CDR2 as YYEEEE. CDR3 length: 16 residues. The ends were cut back, 1 base at V and 5 bases at J, with 19 bases in the middle. The CDR3 DNA reads as TGTGCCAGCAGCTTGCAGGGCCCGGCTAGTCGCGACGAGCAGTACTTC. Protein product: CASSLQGPASRDEQYF.

This rearrangement joins TRBV14 to TRBJ1-2; D gene unclear. From germline, CDR1 is SGHDN and CDR2 FVKESK. Trimming pared 0 bases from V and 4 bases from J, leaving 9 bases between. The CDR3 covers 14 residues. CDR3 loop: CASSQDSVSYGYTF. The CDR3 nucleotides read TGTGCCAGCAGCCAAGACAGCGTTTCCTATGGCTACACCTTC.

The chain joins TRBV28 to TRBJ1-3, with D unclear. The ends were cut back, 6 bases at V and 4 bases at J, with 16 bases in the middle. CDR3 length: 15 amino acids. The V gene's germline CDR1 is MDHEN and CDR2 SYDVKM. The CDR3 region is CASSQDPGGGNTIYF. DNA of the CDR3: TGTGCCAGCAGCCAAGATCCGGGAGGCGGAAACACCATATATTTT.

The chain employs TRBV7-3 and TRBJ2-1, with 9 bases lining up with TRBD2. Germline V gives CDR1 SGHTA, CDR2 FQGTGA. J lost 0 bases, V lost 5 bases, and 5 bases had no gene match. The CDR3 is 16 residues long. As DNA, the CDR3 is TGTGCCAGCAGCCTACTAGCGGGTAGCTCCTACAATGAGCAGTTCTTC. It codes for CASSLLAGSSYNEQFF.

For the CDR3, the DNA is TGTGCCAGCAGCTCCCCTAGCGAGGACTACAATGAGCAGTTCTTC. This encodes CASSSPSEDYNEQFF. The chain links TRBV7-2 to TRBJ2-1; tentatively, D is TRBD2 (6 bases). CDR1 is SGHTA, CDR2 FQGNSA, per germline. Trimming left V 4 bases short and J 3 bases short, with 13 bases between. This CDR3 comprises 15 residues.

The V call is TRBV9, the J call TRBJ1-2; no definite D call. Germline V gene lookup returns CDR1 SGDLS and CDR2 YYNGEE. V was trimmed by 4 bases and J by 2 bases, leaving 15 bases between them. This CDR3 is 15 amino acids long. In nucleotides, the CDR3 is TGTGCCAGCAGCCCCCGGGGAGGGTTGAACTATGGCTACACCTTC. This encodes CASSPRGGLNYGYTF.

The chain employs TRBV7-2 and TRBJ2-3; tentative D call: TRBD2 (5 bases). Germline V gene lookup returns CDR1 SGHTA and CDR2 FQGNSA. The V end was cut by 2 bases, the J end by 4 bases, with 10 bases between. The CDR3 has 14 amino acids. The CDR3 DNA is TGTGCCAGCAGCTTAAGCGGACCCTCAGATACGCAGTATTTT. This translates into CASSLSGPSDTQYF.

V and J are TRBV11-2 and TRBJ1-1; D gene ambiguous. Trimming took off 1 base at V and 6 bases at J, with 3 bases between the two ends. CDR3 length equals 11 residues. Germline V gene sequence: CDR1 SGHAT, CDR2 FQNNGV. The CDR3 spells CASSLAAEAFF. The DNA for the CDR3 is TGTGCCAGCAGCTTAGCGGCTGAAGCTTTCTTT.

The chain uses TRBV13 and TRBJ2-7; D not resolved. Looked up from germline, CDR1 is PRHDT and CDR2 is FYEKMQ (reference sequence). This CDR3 has 14 residues. V lost 0 bases and J 2 bases, leaving 8 bases between the germline ends. The CDR3 DNA reads as TGTGCCAGCAGCTTAGGCGACACCACCTACGAGCAGTACTTC. Protein product: CASSLGDTTYEQYF.